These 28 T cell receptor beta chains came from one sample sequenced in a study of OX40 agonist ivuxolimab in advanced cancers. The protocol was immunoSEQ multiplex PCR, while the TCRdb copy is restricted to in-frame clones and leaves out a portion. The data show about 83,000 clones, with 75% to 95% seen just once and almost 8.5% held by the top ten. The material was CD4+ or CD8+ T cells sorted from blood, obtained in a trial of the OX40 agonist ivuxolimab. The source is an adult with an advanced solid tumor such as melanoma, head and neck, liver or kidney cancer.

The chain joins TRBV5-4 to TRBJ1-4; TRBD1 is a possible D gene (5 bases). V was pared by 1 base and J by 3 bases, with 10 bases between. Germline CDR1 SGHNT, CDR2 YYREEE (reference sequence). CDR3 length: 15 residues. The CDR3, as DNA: TGTGCCAGCAGCTTGATAGGGGCGCCTAATGAAAAACTGTTTTTT. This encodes CASSLIGAPNEKLFF.

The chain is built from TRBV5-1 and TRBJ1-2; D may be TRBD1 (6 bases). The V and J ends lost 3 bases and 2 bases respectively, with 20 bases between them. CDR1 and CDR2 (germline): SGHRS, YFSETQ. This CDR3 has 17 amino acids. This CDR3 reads CASSSGGLGAGNYGYTF. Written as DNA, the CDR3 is TGCGCCAGCAGCTCCGGAGGGTTGGGGGCTGGAAACTATGGCTACACCTTC.

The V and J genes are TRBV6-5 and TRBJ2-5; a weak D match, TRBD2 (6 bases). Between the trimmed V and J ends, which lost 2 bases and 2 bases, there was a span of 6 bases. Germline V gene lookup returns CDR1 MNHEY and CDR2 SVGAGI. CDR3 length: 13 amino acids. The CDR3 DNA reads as TGTGCCAGCAGTTACGGGGGGCAAGAGACCCAGTACTTC. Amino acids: CASSYGGQETQYF.

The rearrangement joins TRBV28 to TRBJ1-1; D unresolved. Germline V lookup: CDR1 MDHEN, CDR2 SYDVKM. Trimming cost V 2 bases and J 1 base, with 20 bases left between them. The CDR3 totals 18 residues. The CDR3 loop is CASSLPSREGGWNTEAFF. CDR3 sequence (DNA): TGTGCCAGCAGTTTACCATCGCGCGAGGGAGGATGGAACACTGAAGCTTTCTTT.

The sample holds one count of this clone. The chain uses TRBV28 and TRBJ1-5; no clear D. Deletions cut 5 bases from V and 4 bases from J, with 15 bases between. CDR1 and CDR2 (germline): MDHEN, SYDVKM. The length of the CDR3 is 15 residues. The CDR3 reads CASSLYQTGNQPQHF. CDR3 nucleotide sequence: TGTGCCAGCAGTCTCTACCAGACGGGGAATCAGCCCCAGCATTTT.

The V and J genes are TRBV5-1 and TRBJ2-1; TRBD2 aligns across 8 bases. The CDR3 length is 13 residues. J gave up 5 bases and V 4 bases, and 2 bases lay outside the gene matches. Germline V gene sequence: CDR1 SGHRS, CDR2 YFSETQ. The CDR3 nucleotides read TGCGCCAGCAGCCTACTAGCGGACAATGAGCAGTTCTTC. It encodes CASSLLADNEQFF.

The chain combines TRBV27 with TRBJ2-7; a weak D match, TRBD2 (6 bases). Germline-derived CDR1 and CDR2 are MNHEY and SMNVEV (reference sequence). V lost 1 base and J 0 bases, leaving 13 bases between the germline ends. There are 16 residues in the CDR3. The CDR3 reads CASSLCTEGSSYEQYV. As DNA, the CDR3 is TGTGCCAGCAGTTTATGTACGGAGGGGAGCTCCTACGAGCAGTACGTC.

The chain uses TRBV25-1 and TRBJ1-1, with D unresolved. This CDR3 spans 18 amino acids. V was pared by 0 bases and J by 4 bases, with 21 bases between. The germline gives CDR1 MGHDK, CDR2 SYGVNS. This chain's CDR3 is CASSEYRDFEGLGTEAFF. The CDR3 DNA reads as TGTGCCAGCAGTGAATATCGTGATTTTGAGGGCTTGGGCACTGAAGCTTTCTTT.

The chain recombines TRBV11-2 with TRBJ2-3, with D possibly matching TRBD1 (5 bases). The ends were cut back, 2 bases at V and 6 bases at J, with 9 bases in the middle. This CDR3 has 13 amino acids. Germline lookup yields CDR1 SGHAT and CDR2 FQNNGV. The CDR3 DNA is TGTGCCAGCAGCTTACAGGGTGGGGATACGCAGTATTTT. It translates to CASSLQGGDTQYF.

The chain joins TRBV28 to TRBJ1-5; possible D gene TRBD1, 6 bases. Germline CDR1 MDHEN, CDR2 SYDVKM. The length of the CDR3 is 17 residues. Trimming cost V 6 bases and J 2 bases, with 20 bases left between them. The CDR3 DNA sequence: TGTGCCAGCAGCCTGGACAGTTTCAGAGTCGGCAATCAGCCCCAGCATTTT. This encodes CASSLDSFRVGNQPQHF. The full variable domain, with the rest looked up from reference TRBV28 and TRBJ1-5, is DVKVTQSSRYLVKRTGEKVFLECVQDMDHENMFWYRQDPGLGLRLIYFSYDVKMKEKGDIPEGYSVSREKKERFSLILESASTNQTSMYLCASSLDSFRVGNQPQHFGDGTRLSIL.

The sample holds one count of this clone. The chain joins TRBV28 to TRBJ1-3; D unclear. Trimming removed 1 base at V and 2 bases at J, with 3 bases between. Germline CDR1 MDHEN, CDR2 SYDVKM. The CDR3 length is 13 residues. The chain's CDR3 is CASSLYPGNTIYF. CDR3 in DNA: TGTGCCAGCAGTTTATACCCTGGAAACACCATATATTTT.

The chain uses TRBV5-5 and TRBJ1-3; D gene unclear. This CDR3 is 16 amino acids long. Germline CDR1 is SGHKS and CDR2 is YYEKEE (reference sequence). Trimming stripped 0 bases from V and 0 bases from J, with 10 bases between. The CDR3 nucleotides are TGTGCCAGCAGCTTGGAGGTCCGATACTCTGGAAACACCATATATTTT. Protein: CASSLEVRYSGNTIYF.

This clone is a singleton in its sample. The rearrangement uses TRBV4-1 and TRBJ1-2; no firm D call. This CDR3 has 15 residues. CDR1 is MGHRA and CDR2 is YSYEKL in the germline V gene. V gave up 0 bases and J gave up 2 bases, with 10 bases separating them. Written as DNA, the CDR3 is TGCGCCAGCAGCCAAGATGGGCGAGGAAACTATGGCTACACCTTC. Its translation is CASSQDGRGNYGYTF.

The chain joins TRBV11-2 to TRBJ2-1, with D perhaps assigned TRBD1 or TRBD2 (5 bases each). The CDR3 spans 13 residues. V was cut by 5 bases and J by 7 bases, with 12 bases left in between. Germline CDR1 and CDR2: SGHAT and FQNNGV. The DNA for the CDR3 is TGTGCCAGCAGCCCAAATGGGGGTAATGAGCAGTTCTTC. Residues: CASSPNGGNEQFF.

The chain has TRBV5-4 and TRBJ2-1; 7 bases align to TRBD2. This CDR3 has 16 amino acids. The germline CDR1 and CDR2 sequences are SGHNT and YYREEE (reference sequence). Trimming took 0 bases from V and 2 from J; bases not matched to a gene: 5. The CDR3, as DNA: TGTGCCAGCAGCTTGGAGACTAGCAGAACCTACAATGAGCAGTTCTTC. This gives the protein CASSLETSRTYNEQFF. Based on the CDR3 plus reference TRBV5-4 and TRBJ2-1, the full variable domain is ETGVTQSPTHLIKTRGQQVTLRCSSQSGHNTVSWYQQALGQGPQFIFQYYREEENGRGNFPPRFSGLQFPNYSSELNVNALELDDSALYLCASSLETSRTYNEQFFGPGTRLTVL.

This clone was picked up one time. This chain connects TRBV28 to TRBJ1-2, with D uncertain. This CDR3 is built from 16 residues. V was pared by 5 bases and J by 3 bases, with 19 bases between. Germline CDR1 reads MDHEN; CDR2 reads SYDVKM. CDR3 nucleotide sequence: TGTGCCAGCAGTATCACTGCAGGTGGCGAATACTATGGCTACACCTTC. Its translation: CASSITAGGEYYGYTF.

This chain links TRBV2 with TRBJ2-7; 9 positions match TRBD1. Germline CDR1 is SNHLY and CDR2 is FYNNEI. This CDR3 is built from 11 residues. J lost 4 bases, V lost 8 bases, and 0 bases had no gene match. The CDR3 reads CASGTGYEQYV. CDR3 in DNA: TGTGCCAGCGGGACAGGGTACGAGCAGTACGTC.

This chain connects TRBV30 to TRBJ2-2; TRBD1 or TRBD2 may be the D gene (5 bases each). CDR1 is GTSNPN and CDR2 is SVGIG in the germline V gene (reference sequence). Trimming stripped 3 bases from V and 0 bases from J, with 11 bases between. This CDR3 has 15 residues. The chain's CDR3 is CAWSVGTANTGELFF. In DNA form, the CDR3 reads TGTGCCTGGAGCGTTGGGACCGCGAACACCGGGGAGCTGTTTTTT.

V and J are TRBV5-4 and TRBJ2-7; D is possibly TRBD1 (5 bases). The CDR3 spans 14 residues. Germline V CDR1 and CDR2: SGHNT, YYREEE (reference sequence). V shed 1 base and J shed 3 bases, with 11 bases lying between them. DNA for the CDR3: TGTGCCAGCAGCTTGTGGGAACAGGTCTACGAGCAGTACTTC. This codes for CASSLWEQVYEQYF.

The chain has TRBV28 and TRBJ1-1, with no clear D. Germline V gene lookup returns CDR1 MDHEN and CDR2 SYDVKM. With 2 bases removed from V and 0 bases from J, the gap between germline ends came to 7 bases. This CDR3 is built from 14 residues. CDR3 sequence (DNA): TGTGCCAGCAGTTTACGGGGTATGAACACTGAAGCTTTCTTT. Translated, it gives CASSLRGMNTEAFF.

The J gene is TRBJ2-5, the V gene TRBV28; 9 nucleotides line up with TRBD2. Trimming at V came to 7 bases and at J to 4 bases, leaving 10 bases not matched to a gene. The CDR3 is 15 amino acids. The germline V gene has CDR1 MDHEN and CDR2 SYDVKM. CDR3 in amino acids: CASKNLGGGVETQYF. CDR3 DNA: TGTGCCAGCAAGAACCTCGGCGGGGGGGTAGAGACCCAGTACTTC.

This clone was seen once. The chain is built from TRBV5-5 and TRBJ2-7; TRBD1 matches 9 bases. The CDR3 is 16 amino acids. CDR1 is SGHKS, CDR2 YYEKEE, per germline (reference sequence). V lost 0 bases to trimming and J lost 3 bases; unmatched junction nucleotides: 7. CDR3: CASSLGGTGLVYEQYV. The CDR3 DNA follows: TGTGCCAGCAGCTTGGGCGGGACAGGGCTAGTCTACGAGCAGTACGTC.

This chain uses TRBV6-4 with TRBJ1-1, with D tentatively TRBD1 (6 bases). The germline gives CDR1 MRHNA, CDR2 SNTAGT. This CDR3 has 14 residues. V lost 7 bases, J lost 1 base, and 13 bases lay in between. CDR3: CASTKQDRNTEAFF. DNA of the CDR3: TGTGCCAGCACCAAACAGGACAGGAACACTGAAGCTTTCTTT.

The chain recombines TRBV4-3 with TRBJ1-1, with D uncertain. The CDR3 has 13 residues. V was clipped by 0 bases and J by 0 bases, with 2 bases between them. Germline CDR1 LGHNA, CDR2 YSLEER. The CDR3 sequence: CASSQDMNTEAFF. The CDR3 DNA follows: TGCGCCAGCAGCCAAGACATGAACACTGAAGCTTTCTTT.

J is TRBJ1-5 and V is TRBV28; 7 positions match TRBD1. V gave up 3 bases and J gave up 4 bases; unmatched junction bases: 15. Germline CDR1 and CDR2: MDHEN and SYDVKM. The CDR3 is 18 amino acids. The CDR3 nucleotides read TGTGCCAGCAGTTTTACCCTGGACAGGAGCCTTGGGAATCAGCCCCAGCATTTT. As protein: CASSFTLDRSLGNQPQHF.

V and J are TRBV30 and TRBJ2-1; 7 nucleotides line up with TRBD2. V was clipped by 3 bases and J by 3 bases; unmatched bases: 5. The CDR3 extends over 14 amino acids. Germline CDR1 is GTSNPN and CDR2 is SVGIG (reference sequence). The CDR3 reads CAWSSGMIYNEQFF. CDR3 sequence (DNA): TGTGCCTGGAGCAGCGGGATGATCTACAATGAGCAGTTCTTC.

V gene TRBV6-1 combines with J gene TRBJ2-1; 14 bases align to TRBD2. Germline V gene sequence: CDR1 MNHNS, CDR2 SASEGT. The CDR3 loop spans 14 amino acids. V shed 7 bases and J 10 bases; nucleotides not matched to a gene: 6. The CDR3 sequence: CASTRLAGGPEQFF. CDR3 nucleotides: TGTGCCAGCACCAGACTAGCGGGAGGGCCCGAGCAGTTCTTC.

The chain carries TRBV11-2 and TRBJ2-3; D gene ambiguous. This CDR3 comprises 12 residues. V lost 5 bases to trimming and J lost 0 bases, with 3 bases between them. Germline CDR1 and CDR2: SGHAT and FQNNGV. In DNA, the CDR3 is TGTGCCAGCAGCACTAGCACAGATACGCAGTATTTT. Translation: CASSTSTDTQYF. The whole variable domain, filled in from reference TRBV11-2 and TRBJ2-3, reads EAGVAQSPRYKIIEKRQSVAFWCNPISGHATLYWYQQILGQGPKLLIQFQNNGVVDDSQLPKDRFSAERLKGVDSTLKIQPAKLEDSAVYLCASSTSTDTQYFGPGTRLTVL.